These 27 T cell receptor beta chains were all obtained from the same sample, sequenced in a study of blood T cell repertoires in COVID-19. Data came from immunoSEQ multiplex PCR; TCRdb stores just in-frame clones and leaves some out. The table has some 220,000 clones, about four fifths seen once. Sequenced: peripheral blood. The receptors were sampled from a woman aged 30 to 39 who had recovered from COVID-19.

The chain carries TRBV7-2 and TRBJ2-5; D is ambiguous. CDR3 size: 14 residues. Trimming pared 1 base from V and 4 bases from J, leaving 10 bases between. Germline V gene data show CDR1 as SGHTA and CDR2 as FQGNSA. CDR3 sequence: CASSLGLEAETQYF. DNA for the CDR3: TGTGCCAGCAGCTTAGGGCTAGAAGCAGAGACCCAGTACTTC.

The chain employs TRBV29-1 and TRBJ2-3, with D perhaps TRBD2 (8 bases). V lost 7 bases, J lost 6 bases, and 23 bases lay in between. The germline V gene encodes CDR1 SQVTM and CDR2 ANQGSEA. This CDR3 comprises 15 residues. CDR3: CSAPEGAGGGDTQYF. The CDR3 nucleotides are TGCAGCGCCCCGGAGGGGGCGGGAGGTGGGGATACGCAGTATTTT.

J is TRBJ2-7 and V is TRBV27; no clear D gene. CDR3 length: 13 residues. The germline CDR1 and CDR2 sequences are MNHEY and SMNVEV (reference sequence). With 0 bases removed from V and 4 bases from J, the gap between germline ends came to 7 bases. The CDR3 sequence: CASSLSLEYEQYF. In nucleotides, the CDR3 is TGTGCCAGCAGTTTATCTTTAGAGTACGAGCAGTACTTC.

The chain employs TRBV5-4 and TRBJ2-5; D is possibly TRBD1 (6 bases). This CDR3 comprises 16 residues. V lost 4 bases and J 3 bases, leaving 19 bases between the germline ends. Germline V gene sequence: CDR1 SGHNT, CDR2 YYREEE (reference sequence). CDR3 protein: CASSATGRGKKETQYF. The CDR3 nucleotides are TGTGCCAGCAGCGCGACAGGCCGAGGGAAAAAAGAGACCCAGTACTTC.

This sequence joins TRBV4-1 and TRBJ2-1, with a weak D call TRBD1 (5 bases). The CDR3 loop spans 16 amino acids. V gave up 0 bases and J gave up 1 base, with 10 bases separating them. Germline V CDR1 and CDR2: MGHRA, YSYEKL. This CDR3 is CASSQDKGRSYNEQFF. CDR3 bases: TGCGCCAGCAGCCAAGATAAGGGGCGGTCCTACAATGAGCAGTTCTTC.

The rearrangement joins TRBV6-5 to TRBJ1-2; 7 bases match TRBD1. V trimming: 6 bases; J trimming: 4 bases; junction bases outside the gene matches: 8. The CDR3 sequence is 14 residues long. Germline V gene data show CDR1 as MNHEY and CDR2 as SVGAGI. CDR3 loop: CASSKETGSYGYTF. In nucleotides, the CDR3 is TGTGCCAGCAGCAAAGAGACAGGGTCCTATGGCTACACCTTC.

The chain carries TRBV3-1 (or the pseudogene TRBV3-2) and TRBJ2-1; TRBD2 aligns across 8 bases. The CDR3 consists of 16 residues. After removal of 0 bases from V and 8 bases from J, the junction contained 9 bases not matched to a gene. CDR1 is LGHDT, CDR2 YNNKEL, per germline (reference sequence). The CDR3 sequence: CASSQEREAEVDEQFF. The CDR3 DNA reads as TGTGCCAGCAGCCAAGAGCGGGAGGCCGAAGTCGATGAGCAGTTCTTC.

The J gene is TRBJ1-1, the V gene TRBV19; D perhaps matches TRBD1 (6 bases). The germline V gene encodes CDR1 LNHDA and CDR2 SQIVND (reference sequence). V lost 3 bases, J lost 3 bases, and 14 bases lay in between. This CDR3 is 15 amino acids long. The CDR3 bases are TGTGCCAGTAGTATCCGGGGGGCGCGGGACACTGAAGCTTTCTTT. Amino acid sequence: CASSIRGARDTEAFF.

The chain joins TRBV9 to TRBJ2-1; 7 bases line up with TRBD2. Per germline, CDR1 SGDLS and CDR2 YYNGEE. This CDR3 has 16 amino acids. V was pared by 4 bases and J by 6 bases, with 13 bases of the junction left unmatched. CDR3 amino acids: CASSPLGSGIINEQFF. In nucleotides, the CDR3 is TGTGCCAGCAGCCCCCTTGGGAGCGGGATTATCAATGAGCAGTTCTTC.

The V gene is TRBV28, the J gene TRBJ2-6; D perhaps matches TRBD2 (6 bases). The CDR3 sequence is 17 residues long. V was clipped by 2 bases and J by 3 bases, with 14 bases between them. CDR1 is MDHEN, CDR2 SYDVKM, per germline. The CDR3 loop is CASSLGSAGYGANVLTF. The CDR3 DNA is TGTGCCAGCAGTTTAGGGTCGGCGGGATATGGGGCCAACGTCCTGACTTTC. The full variable domain, its missing parts supplied by reference TRBV28 and TRBJ2-6, is DVKVTQSSRYLVKRTGEKVFLECVQDMDHENMFWYRQDPGLGLRLIYFSYDVKMKEKGDIPEGYSVSREKKERFSLILESASTNQTSMYLCASSLGSAGYGANVLTFGAGSRLTVL.

V is TRBV10-3 and J is TRBJ2-7; TRBD1 is a possible D gene (5 bases). V lost 0 bases and J lost 6, with 6 bases in between. The CDR3 runs 12 residues. From germline, CDR1 is ENHRY and CDR2 SYGVKD. This CDR3 reads CAISESRVEQYF. The CDR3 bases are TGTGCCATCAGTGAGTCCAGGGTCGAGCAGTACTTC.

The chain employs TRBV18 and TRBJ1-1; D might be TRBD1 (6 bases). The CDR3 spans 16 residues. Per the germline V gene, CDR1 is KGHSH and CDR2 is LQKENI. The ends were cut back, 3 bases at V and 2 bases at J, with 16 bases in the middle. The CDR3 region has the DNA TGTGCCAGCTCACCGGACGCAGGGGTCTTTAACACTGAAGCTTTCTTT. This gives the protein CASSPDAGVFNTEAFF.

The chain recombines TRBV5-6 with TRBJ1-5, with TRBD1 matching 8 bases. The CDR3 totals 15 residues. Germline lookup yields CDR1 SGHDT and CDR2 YYEEEE. V was pared by 4 bases and J by 6 bases, with 9 bases of the junction left unmatched. The CDR3 DNA reads TGTGCCAGCAGCGTTCGACAGGGGAGGACTCAGCCCCAGCATTTT. Encoded protein: CASSVRQGRTQPQHF.

The CDR3 DNA is TGTGCCAGCAGCTCCTATCGACAGGGCGACACTGAAGCTTTCTTT. It is translated as CASSSYRQGDTEAFF. The chain has TRBV7-9 and TRBJ1-1; 7 nucleotides agree with TRBD1. Losses at the gene ends were 4 bases for V and 3 bases for J; bases not matched to a gene: 8. This CDR3 contains 15 residues. The V gene's germline CDR1 is SEHNR and CDR2 FQNEAQ (reference sequence). Combining the CDR3 with reference TRBV7-9 and TRBJ1-1 gives the whole variable domain DTGVSQNPRHKITKRGQNVTFRCDPISEHNRLYWYRQTLGQGPEFLTYFQNEAQLEKSRLLSDRFSAERPKGSFSTLEIQRTEQGDSAMYLCASSSYRQGDTEAFFGQGTRLTVV.

V is TRBV2 and J is TRBJ2-1; maybe TRBD2 (6 bases). V lost 10 bases to trimming and J lost 3 bases, with 16 bases between them. Germline V gives CDR1 SNHLY, CDR2 FYNNEI. The CDR3 totals 14 residues. The CDR3 sequence: CATETSQSYNEQFF. The CDR3 nucleotides read TGTGCCACCGAGACTAGTCAGAGCTACAATGAGCAGTTCTTC.

The rearrangement links TRBV28 to TRBJ2-7; possible D gene TRBD2, 6 bases. The length of the CDR3 is 14 residues. The ends were cut back, 3 bases at V and 6 bases at J, with 15 bases in the middle. Germline V gene sequence: CDR1 MDHEN, CDR2 SYDVKM. The DNA of the CDR3 is TGTGCCAGCAGTTTTCTTAGCCCCGGGGGCGAGCAGTACTTC. This sequence encodes CASSFLSPGGEQYF.

The genes are TRBV6-1 and TRBJ1-5; tentative D call: TRBD1 (6 bases). The germline CDR1 and CDR2 sequences are MNHNS and SASEGT. V dropped 3 bases and J dropped 2 bases, with 11 bases sitting between them. The CDR3 contains 15 residues. The CDR3 nucleotides read TGTGCCAGCAGTGATGAGGGACACGGCAATCAGCCCCAGCATTTT. Translated: CASSDEGHGNQPQHF.

J is TRBJ2-3 and V is TRBV5-5; D ambiguous. The CDR3 has 17 residues. The V end was cut by 3 bases, the J end by 2 bases, with 19 bases between. Germline V CDR1 and CDR2: SGHKS, YYEKEE (reference sequence). DNA of the CDR3: TGTGCCAGCAGCTCCCGTCCAGGTACAGTCTACACAGATACGCAGTATTTT. Translating it yields CASSSRPGTVYTDTQYF.

This clone has just a few counts. Other DNA sequences in the same sample also yield this CDR3. The genes are TRBV19 and TRBJ2-7; 11 bases are shared with TRBD1. Germline assignment: CDR1 LNHDA and CDR2 SQIVND (reference sequence). V lost 5 bases, J lost 4 bases, and 4 bases stayed unmatched. The CDR3 contains 14 residues. CDR3 loop: CASSPGTGGYEQYF. CDR3 nucleotides: TGTGCCAGTAGTCCCGGGACAGGGGGTTACGAGCAGTACTTC.

This chain connects TRBV2 to TRBJ2-7; no definite D call. The CDR3 length is 16 residues. Germline CDR1 reads SNHLY; CDR2 reads FYNNEI. The germline V and J ends were trimmed by 3 bases and 3 bases, with 18 bases remaining between them. The CDR3 coding sequence is TGTGCCAGCAGTGAGTTTGGTGGGCAGGCTATCTACGAGCAGTACTTC. This encodes CASSEFGGQAIYEQYF.

The chain is built from TRBV9 and TRBJ2-1, with a weak D call TRBD2 (5 bases). The V end lost 4 bases, the J end lost 0 bases, and 14 bases lay between the germline ends. Germline values: CDR1 SGDLS, CDR2 YYNGEE. The CDR3 is made up of 16 amino acids. The CDR3 here is CASSPRGTSSYNEQFF. The CDR3 bases are TGTGCCAGCAGCCCACGGGGAACGAGCTCCTACAATGAGCAGTTCTTC.

The V call is TRBV2, the J call TRBJ2-1; TRBD2 matches at 7 bases. The germline CDR1 and CDR2 sequences are SNHLY and FYNNEI. This CDR3 has 14 amino acids. After removal of 8 bases from V and 7 bases from J, the junction contained 11 bases not matched to a gene. The CDR3 region is CASQRGGPENEQFF. CDR3 bases: TGTGCCAGCCAACGGGGAGGGCCGGAGAATGAGCAGTTCTTC. Filled out from reference TRBV2 and TRBJ2-1, the complete variable domain reads EPEVTQTPSHQVTQMGQEVILRCVPISNHLYFYWYRQILGQKVEFLVSFYNNEISEKSEIFDDQFSVERPDGSNFTLKIRSTKLEDSAMYFCASQRGGPENEQFFGPGTRLTVL.

The rearrangement links TRBV7-9 to TRBJ1-2; 8 bases line up with TRBD1. Germline trimming cut 0 bases from V and 8 bases from J; bases unmatched to any gene: 5. Germline V gene sequence: CDR1 SEHNR, CDR2 FQNEAQ (reference sequence). The CDR3 sequence is 14 residues long. The CDR3 here is CASSLAGQGSGYTF. DNA of the CDR3: TGTGCCAGCAGCTTAGCCGGACAGGGTAGCGGCTACACCTTC.

This chain's CDR3 is CASSDGLGTQYF. The CDR3 DNA follows: TGTGCCAGCAGTGATGGGCTTGGGACCCAGTACTTC. V and J are TRBV2 and TRBJ2-5; D is ambiguous. V was pared by 3 bases and J by 7 bases, with 9 bases between. CDR3 size: 12 residues. CDR1 SNHLY and CDR2 FYNNEI come from the germline V gene.

This chain uses TRBV19 with TRBJ2-7; D remains unclear. Germline V CDR1 and CDR2: LNHDA, SQIVND (reference sequence). The CDR3 consists of 13 residues. The V and J ends lost 8 bases and 2 bases respectively, with 13 bases between them. Written as DNA, the CDR3 is TGTGCCAGTGCGGTGACCACCACCTACGAGCAGTACTTC. It specifies CASAVTTTYEQYF.

This chain joins TRBV29-1 and TRBJ2-7; 8 bases fit TRBD1. The J segment lost 2 bases and the V segment lost 7 bases, leaving 10 bases of the junction unmatched. The CDR3 is made up of 14 amino acids. CDR1 and CDR2 from the germline V gene are SQVTM and ANQGSEA. CDR3 bases: TGCAGCGCCCAAGAGGGGACAGGCCCCTACGAGCAGTACTTC. It specifies CSAQEGTGPYEQYF.

The chain recombines TRBV10-3 with TRBJ2-7, with TRBD1 matching over 9 bases. V was pared by 2 bases and J by 0 bases, with 5 bases of the junction left unmatched. Germline CDR1 ENHRY, CDR2 SYGVKD. The CDR3 runs 16 residues. The CDR3 sequence is CAISERRDRASYEQYF. Written as DNA, the CDR3 is TGTGCCATCAGTGAGAGGCGGGACAGGGCCTCCTACGAGCAGTACTTC.